A selection of T cell receptor beta chains follows, all from one sample in a study of a mutant IDH1 vaccine in newly diagnosed glioma. Their antigen targets remain unknown. Here immunoSEQ multiplex PCR was the method, and the copy in TCRdb shows in-frame clones only, minus some. The table shows under 65,000 clones, with 75% to 85% occurring only once. Sample: PBMCs, taken from a glioma patient whose treatment included an IDH1 peptide vaccine. The origin of the receptors is a man aged 50 to 59 with glioma. Each CDR3 is given with its conserved first and last residue. The D gene is left open where the match is weak. Expanded clones are given a class, and other clones once, few, many or no size at all.

length: 13; size: -; D: TRBD2; V: TRBV27; J: TRBJ2-7; DNA: TGTGCCAGCAGGAGGACTAGTACCTACGAGCAGTACTTC; CDR3: CASRRTSTYEQYF
length: 14; size: once; D: -; V: TRBV18; J: TRBJ2-7; DNA: TGTGCCAGCTCACCCCCGGACAGAGACTACGAGCAGTACTTC; CDR3: CASSPPDRDYEQYF
length: 12; size: -; D: -; V: TRBV18; J: TRBJ1-5; DNA: TGTGCCAGCTCATCAGGTCCGCAGCCCCAGCATTTT; CDR3: CASSSGPQPQHF
length: 16; size: few; D: TRBD1; V: TRBV9; J: TRBJ1-3; DNA: TGTGCCAGCAGCGTAGGGGGACAGGGGGGAAGGAACACCATATATTTT; CDR3: CASSVGGQGGRNTIYF
length: 14; size: -; D: -; V: TRBV7-9; J: TRBJ2-3; DNA: TGTGCCAGCAGCCCCCTGGCTACGACAGATACGCAGTATTTT; CDR3: CASSPLATTDTQYF
length: 15; size: -; D: TRBD1; V: TRBV6-1; J: TRBJ1-4; DNA: TGTGCCAGCAGTCCCCGAACAGGGGGGAATGAAAAACTGTTTTTT; CDR3: CASSPRTGGNEKLFF
length: 15; size: few; D: -; V: TRBV19; J: TRBJ1-5; DNA: TGTGCCAGTAGTATCGGGGCCCTCGCGGTTCAGCCCCAGCATTTT; CDR3: CASSIGALAVQPQHF
length: 13; size: few; D: -; V: TRBV19; J: TRBJ1-1; DNA: TGTGCCAGTAGTATAGTCAGGGACACTGAAGCTTTCTTT; CDR3: CASSIVRDTEAFF
length: 14; size: -; D: TRBD1; V: TRBV5-1; J: TRBJ1-4; DNA: TGCGCCAGCAGCACGGGACAGTCAAATGAAAAACTGTTTTTT; CDR3: CASSTGQSNEKLFF
length: 16; size: -; D: -; V: TRBV4-3; J: TRBJ1-2; DNA: TGCGCCAGCAGCCTTGGGTTAAGGACGGTTAGGTATGGCTACACCTTC; CDR3: CASSLGLRTVRYGYTF
length: 12; size: -; D: -; V: TRBV6-1; J: TRBJ1-5; DNA: TGTGCCAGCGAACAGGGTCATCAGCCCCAGCATTTT; CDR3: CASEQGHQPQHF
length: 15; size: -; D: TRBD2; V: TRBV27; J: TRBJ2-1; DNA: TGTGCCAGCAGTGCGGGACTAGCGGCCTACAATGAGCAGTTCTTC; CDR3: CASSAGLAAYNEQFF
length: 13; size: -; D: -; V: TRBV2; J: TRBJ2-7; DNA: TGTGCCAGCCGGAACAGCGAAACCTACGAGCAGTACTTC; CDR3: CASRNSETYEQYF
length: 14; size: once; D: TRBD1; V: TRBV27; J: TRBJ2-7; DNA: TGTGCCAGCAGTAGGGGACAGGCTGGCTACGAGCAGTACTTC; CDR3: CASSRGQAGYEQYF
length: 13; size: few; D: -; V: TRBV7-2; J: TRBJ1-4; DNA: TGTGCCAGCAGCTTAGGTAGGGCGGAAAAACTGTTTTTT; CDR3: CASSLGRAEKLFF
length: 16; size: -; D: -; V: TRBV7-2; J: TRBJ1-4; DNA: TGTGCCAGCAGTCCGCAAACCGGAGCAACTAATGAAAAACTGTTTTTT; CDR3: CASSPQTGATNEKLFF
length: 13; size: once; D: TRBD1; V: TRBV10-2; J: TRBJ2-1; DNA: TGCGCCAGCAGTGGGACAGGGAGAAATGAGCAGTTCTTC; CDR3: CASSGTGRNEQFF
length: 16; size: -; D: TRBD1; V: TRBV30; J: TRBJ2-3; DNA: TGTGCCTGGAGCTCGACAGGGGCTACTAGCACAGATACGCAGTATTTT; CDR3: CAWSSTGATSTDTQYF
length: 15; size: -; D: -; V: TRBV5-1; J: TRBJ2-5; DNA: TGCGCCAGCAGCTGGAGTGGTTGGCAACAAGAGACCCAGTACTTC; CDR3: CASSWSGWQQETQYF
length: 15; size: -; D: -; V: TRBV7-8; J: TRBJ1-5; DNA: TGTGCCAGCAGCTTAGGTCGTTGGGGCTGGCAGCCCCAGCATTTT; CDR3: CASSLGRWGWQPQHF
length: 16; size: -; D: -; V: TRBV29-1; J: TRBJ1-1; DNA: TGCAGCGTTGAAGATTTCGGAGGGGTAATGAACACTGAAGCTTTCTTT; CDR3: CSVEDFGGVMNTEAFF
length: 14; size: -; D: -; V: TRBV11-2; J: TRBJ1-2; DNA: TGTGCCAGCACCGGGGCAGGGAGCCGCTATGGCTACACCTTC; CDR3: CASTGAGSRYGYTF
length: 14; size: few; D: -; V: TRBV5-1; J: TRBJ2-3; DNA: TGCGCCAGCAGCGCGGGGGCCGCCACAGATACGCAGTATTTT; CDR3: CASSAGAATDTQYF
length: 15; size: -; D: -; V: TRBV19; J: TRBJ1-4; DNA: TGTGCCAGTAGTCCCAACGGAAGGTCGGATGAAAAACTGTTTTTT; CDR3: CASSPNGRSDEKLFF
length: 11; size: -; D: -; V: TRBV7-3; J: TRBJ2-1; DNA: TGTGCCAGCAGCTTAGGGGGTGAGCAGTTCTTC; CDR3: CASSLGGEQFF
length: 15; size: once; D: TRBD1; V: TRBV6-1; J: TRBJ1-2; DNA: TGTGCCAGCAGTGAGACAGGGACGGGGGTCGGAGGCTACACCTTC; CDR3: CASSETGTGVGGYTF
length: 14; size: medium-sized; D: TRBD2; V: TRBV14; J: TRBJ2-7; DNA: TGTGCCAGCAGCCCCCTAGCGGGAGGCCACGAGCAGTACTTC; CDR3: CASSPLAGGHEQYF
length: 12; size: -; D: TRBD1; V: TRBV29-1; J: TRBJ1-1; DNA: TGCAGCGTTGGACAGGGTGACACTGAAGCTTTCTTT; CDR3: CSVGQGDTEAFF
length: 14; size: -; D: -; V: TRBV4-1; J: TRBJ2-6; DNA: TGCGCCAGCAACTCTGACTCTGGGGCCAACGTCCTGACTTTC; CDR3: CASNSDSGANVLTF
length: 13; size: few; D: -; V: TRBV6-1; J: TRBJ1-1; DNA: TGTGCCAGCAGTGGACAGGTGAACACTGAAGCTTTCTTT; CDR3: CASSGQVNTEAFF
length: 15; size: -; D: -; V: TRBV6-1; J: TRBJ1-2; DNA: TGTGCCAGCAGTGTTATAAAAGGGGGGGTCTATGGCTACACCTTC; CDR3: CASSVIKGGVYGYTF
length: 12; size: once; D: -; V: TRBV6-5; J: TRBJ2-2; DNA: TGTGCCAGCCAAATCCCCGCCGGGGAGCTGTTTTTT; CDR3: CASQIPAGELFF
length: 15; size: -; D: TRBD2; V: TRBV5-1; J: TRBJ2-1; DNA: TGCGCCAGCAGCTTGGGCGGGGGCTCCTACAATGAGCAGTTCTTC; CDR3: CASSLGGGSYNEQFF
length: 13; size: -; D: -; V: TRBV5-1; J: TRBJ2-7; DNA: TGCGCCAGCAGCTTCCCCGACTCCTACGAGCAGTACTTC; CDR3: CASSFPDSYEQYF
length: 14; size: -; D: -; V: TRBV19; J: TRBJ1-5; DNA: TGTGCCAGCCGCCAGACCCGTACTGATCAGCCCCAGCATTTT; CDR3: CASRQTRTDQPQHF
length: 14; size: -; D: -; V: TRBV19; J: TRBJ2-3; DNA: TGTGCCAGTAGTATAGACCACGCGCAAGATACGCAGTATTTT; CDR3: CASSIDHAQDTQYF
length: 14; size: once; D: -; V: TRBV2; J: TRBJ2-3; DNA: TGTGCCAGCAGTGACTTCAGGCCGGGAGATACGCAGTATTTT; CDR3: CASSDFRPGDTQYF
length: 13; size: -; D: TRBD1; V: TRBV2; J: TRBJ1-4; DNA: TGTGCCAGCACCGGGACAGGGATCTATAAACTGTTTTTT; CDR3: CASTGTGIYKLFF
length: 14; size: -; D: -; V: TRBV12-5; J: TRBJ1-5; DNA: TGTGCTAGTGGTTTGGGAGGTTTTTATCAGCCCCAGCATTTT; CDR3: CASGLGGFYQPQHF
length: 13; size: once; D: -; V: TRBV6-4; J: TRBJ1-5; DNA: TGTGCCAGCAGTGACAGGGAAAATCAGCCCCAGCATTTT; CDR3: CASSDRENQPQHF
length: 12; size: -; D: -; V: TRBV6-6; J: TRBJ2-1; DNA: TGTGCCAGCAGTTACCGGGTAGGTGAGCAGTTCTTC; CDR3: CASSYRVGEQFF
length: 11; size: -; D: -; V: TRBV29-1; J: TRBJ1-2; DNA: TGCAGCGCAGCAACTAACTATGGCTACACCTTC; CDR3: CSAATNYGYTF
length: 15; size: -; D: -; V: TRBV6-1; J: TRBJ2-2; DNA: TGTGCCAGCAGTGAACCAATCACTCGCACCGGGGAGCTGTTTTTT; CDR3: CASSEPITRTGELFF
length: 18; size: -; D: TRBD1; V: TRBV7-8; J: TRBJ1-1; DNA: TGTGCCAGCAGCTTAGAGAACGCGGGGAGGGGGCGTAGATCCATGGCTTTCTTT; CDR3: CASSLENAGRGRRSMAFF
length: 10; size: -; D: -; V: TRBV29-1; J: TRBJ2-5; DNA: TGCAGCGTTGACAGAGGGACCCAGTACTTC; CDR3: CSVDRGTQYF
length: 15; size: few; D: -; V: TRBV10-3; J: TRBJ1-1; DNA: TGTGCCATTTCTTCCCGAGGGAGGCTGAACACTGAAGCTTTCTTT; CDR3: CAISSRGRLNTEAFF
length: 17; size: -; D: -; V: TRBV2; J: TRBJ1-4; DNA: TGTGCCAGCAGTGAATTTGGGGGACGGGCAACTAATGAAAAACTGTTTTTT; CDR3: CASSEFGGRATNEKLFF
length: 11; size: -; D: -; V: TRBV6-6; J: TRBJ2-7; DNA: TGTGCCAGCAGCTACGGGCAGGAGGAGTACTTC; CDR3: CASSYGQEEYF
length: 15; size: -; D: TRBD1; V: TRBV7-9; J: TRBJ1-2; DNA: TGTGCCAGCAGCCCGTGGACAGGGGGAAACTATGGCTACACCTTC; CDR3: CASSPWTGGNYGYTF
length: 14; size: -; D: -; V: TRBV2; J: TRBJ2-5; DNA: TGTGCCAGCTCCTTGGGGGTCCCTCCAGAGACCCAGTACTTC; CDR3: CASSLGVPPETQYF
length: 14; size: -; D: -; V: TRBV6-1; J: TRBJ1-4; DNA: TGTGCCAGCAGTGACATCCGTGTCAAAGAAAAACTGTTTTTT; CDR3: CASSDIRVKEKLFF
length: 14; size: -; D: -; V: TRBV5-1; J: TRBJ2-3; DNA: TGCGCCAGCAGGCCGACACCAAGCACAGATACGCAGTATTTT; CDR3: CASRPTPSTDTQYF
length: 13; size: few; D: -; V: TRBV19; J: TRBJ1-1; DNA: TGTGCCAGTAGTCCAAACAGGGACCATGAAGCTTTCTTT; CDR3: CASSPNRDHEAFF
length: 13; size: -; D: -; V: TRBV11-3; J: TRBJ2-7; DNA: TGTGCCAGCAGCCCCGGACTACTCTACGAGCAGTACTTC; CDR3: CASSPGLLYEQYF
length: 13; size: -; D: TRBD1; V: TRBV27; J: TRBJ1-5; DNA: TGTGCCAGCAGTGCGGGACAGGGTGCGCCCCAGCATTTT; CDR3: CASSAGQGAPQHF
length: 14; size: -; D: -; V: TRBV5-1; J: TRBJ1-5; DNA: TGCGCCAGCAGCTTGGGACCCAGCAATCAGCCCCAGCATTTT; CDR3: CASSLGPSNQPQHF
length: 14; size: few; D: -; V: TRBV19; J: TRBJ1-6; DNA: TGTGCCAGTAGCCCGGGACCGAAGATTTCACCCCTCCACTTT; CDR3: CASSPGPKISPLHF
length: 18; size: -; D: TRBD1; V: TRBV5-1; J: TRBJ2-7; DNA: TGCGCCAGCAGCGGGCGGACAGGGGGAAGTCTTAGCTCCTACGAGCAGTACTTC; CDR3: CASSGRTGGSLSSYEQYF
length: 11; size: once; D: -; V: TRBV6-1; J: TRBJ2-3; DNA: TGTGCCAGCCGGAGGACAGATACGCAGTATTTT; CDR3: CASRRTDTQYF
length: 13; size: -; D: -; V: TRBV29-1; J: TRBJ2-2; DNA: TGCAGCCCATGGGGGGCGGCCACCGGGGAGCTGTTTTTT; CDR3: CSPWGAATGELFF